The 30 T cell receptor beta chains given below trace back to one sample, sequenced in a study of blood T cell repertoires in COVID-19. TCRdb's table, derived via immunoSEQ multiplex PCR, lists solely in-frame clones and lacks some. The sample lists some 150,000 clones, 80% to 90% occurring once. Sequencing input: peripheral blood. The origin of the receptors is a man between 60 and 75 years old with active or convalescent COVID-19.

The chain employs TRBV7-2 and TRBJ2-1; a possible D gene is TRBD2 (5 bases). The CDR3 runs to 15 residues. Germline V gene sequence: CDR1 SGHTA, CDR2 FQGNSA. The germline V and J ends were trimmed by 4 bases and 7 bases, with 17 bases remaining between them. The CDR3 nucleotides read TGTGCCAGCAGCTCCGAACAGCTCCCGGGAAATGAGCAGTTCTTC. It codes for CASSSEQLPGNEQFF.

This chain connects TRBV7-9 to TRBJ1-2, with D maybe TRBD1 (6 bases). Per the germline V gene, CDR1 is SEHNR and CDR2 is FQNEAQ (reference sequence). The ends were cut back, 0 bases at V and 6 bases at J, with 11 bases in the middle. This CDR3 has 14 residues. The CDR3 DNA is TGTGCCAGCAGCTTAGCGGGGACAAAAGATGGCTACACCTTC. Amino acids: CASSLAGTKDGYTF.

This clone was found once. The chain has TRBV7-8 and TRBJ2-5; 10 bases map to TRBD2. The CDR3 consists of 16 residues. The trim removed 0 bases at V and 0 bases at J, leaving 1 base unmatched. CDR1 and CDR2 from the germline V gene are SGHVS and FQNEAQ. In DNA form, the CDR3 reads TGTGCCAGCAGCTTAGCTAGCGGGGGGAACCAAGAGACCCAGTACTTC. Translation gives CASSLASGGNQETQYF. The whole variable domain, remainder taken from reference TRBV7-8 and TRBJ2-5, is GAGVSQSPRYKVAKRGQDVALRCDPISGHVSLFWYQQALGQGPEFLTYFQNEAQLDKSGLPSDRFFAERPEGSVSTLKIQRTQQEDSAVYLCASSLASGGNQETQYFGPGTRLLVL.

This clone occurred once. V usage is TRBV5-4 and J usage is TRBJ2-5, with TRBD2 matching 13 bases. The ends lost 1 base at V and 5 bases at J; junction bases unmatched: 5. The CDR3 covers 16 residues. Germline CDR1 reads SGHNT; CDR2 reads YYREEE (reference sequence). The CDR3 protein is CASSLTSGGAQETQYF. CDR3 nucleotides: TGTGCCAGCAGCTTGACTAGCGGGGGGGCCCAGGAGACCCAGTACTTC.

The genes are TRBV24-1 and TRBJ2-5; unclear D gene. Germline CDR1 KGHDR, CDR2 SFDVKD. The length of the CDR3 is 14 residues. Trimming took 7 bases from V and 3 from J, leaving 14 bases between them. CDR3: CATRASLPKETQYF. The CDR3 nucleotides read TGTGCCACCAGAGCCTCCCTCCCCAAAGAGACCCAGTACTTC.

The chain is built from TRBV6-5 and TRBJ1-4; D might be TRBD1 (5 bases). V lost 6 bases, J lost 5 bases, and 13 bases lay in between. There are 14 residues in the CDR3. CDR1 and CDR2 from the germline V gene are MNHEY and SVGAGI. CDR3 coding DNA: TGTGCCAGCAGCTTGACAGCCACGAATGAAAAACTGTTTTTT. This sequence encodes CASSLTATNEKLFF.

The chain has TRBV9 and TRBJ1-1; 9 bases fit TRBD1. This CDR3 region has 15 residues. Looked up from germline, CDR1 is SGDLS and CDR2 is YYNGEE. Trimming at V came to 3 bases and at J to 0 bases, leaving 3 bases not matched to a gene. The CDR3 region is CASSGGTGLNTEAFF. CDR3 bases: TGTGCCAGCAGCGGAGGGACAGGGCTGAACACTGAAGCTTTCTTT.

The chain recombines TRBV27 with TRBJ1-2; 7 bases agree with TRBD1. Germline V gene data show CDR1 as MNHEY and CDR2 as SMNVEV (reference sequence). V shed 3 bases, J shed 10 bases, and the junction held 14 bases outside the gene matches. This CDR3 spans 15 amino acids. The CDR3: CASSFSRQGRSPYTF. The CDR3 coding sequence is TGTGCCAGCAGTTTTTCCCGACAGGGTAGGTCCCCCTACACCTTC.

V is TRBV15 and J is TRBJ2-1; 7 bases map to TRBD1. Unmatched junction bases numbered 12, after V lost 2 bases and J lost 5 bases. The germline V gene has CDR1 LNHNV and CDR2 YYDKDF (reference sequence). CDR3 length: 17 residues. The CDR3 coding sequence is TGTGCCACCAGCAGACCTAGGGGACAGAAGCTCGACAATGAGCAGTTCTTC. Translation: CATSRPRGQKLDNEQFF.

The genes are TRBV6-4 and TRBJ2-1; 8 bases match TRBD2. The V and J ends lost 1 base and 15 bases, in that order; junction bases with no gene match: 8. The germline gives CDR1 MRHNA, CDR2 SNTAGT. This CDR3 has 13 residues. The CDR3 coding sequence is TGTGCCAGCAGTGACTTTGCGGGAGGCTGGCCGTTCTTC. It specifies CASSDFAGGWPFF.

The chain carries TRBV6-2 or TRBV6-3 and TRBJ1-2, with D unclear. CDR1 is MNHEY and CDR2 is SVGEGT in the germline V gene. V was clipped by 2 bases and J by 4 bases, with 14 bases between them. The CDR3 contains 15 residues. CDR3 sequence (DNA): TGTGCCAGCAGTTACCACACAGACGGTGGCTATGGCTACACCTTC. As protein: CASSYHTDGGYGYTF.

V gene TRBV7-2 combines with J gene TRBJ2-3; D is unresolved. CDR3 length equals 14 residues. CDR1 is SGHTA and CDR2 is FQGNSA in the germline V gene. V was pared by 4 bases and J by 6 bases, with 14 bases between. The CDR3 nucleotides are TGTGCCAGCAGCTACATGAGGATCTTCGATACGCAGTATTTT. The encoded protein is CASSYMRIFDTQYF.

V gene TRBV28 combines with J gene TRBJ1-1; D is perhaps TRBD1 (5 bases). Trimming removed 3 bases at V and 1 base at J, with 12 bases between. Per the germline V gene, CDR1 is MDHEN and CDR2 is SYDVKM. The CDR3 covers 15 residues. The CDR3 is CASSLHPQGNTEAFF. The CDR3 nucleotides read TGTGCCAGCAGTTTGCACCCCCAGGGGAACACTGAAGCTTTCTTT.

The chain links TRBV9 to TRBJ2-1, with 11 bases fitting TRBD2. After removal of 0 bases from V and 2 bases from J, the junction contained 7 bases not matched to a gene. Germline V gives CDR1 SGDLS, CDR2 YYNGEE. The CDR3 contains 18 residues. The CDR3 protein is CASSVGLAGYSTYNEQFF. As DNA, the CDR3 is TGTGCCAGCAGCGTAGGACTAGCGGGGTATTCTACCTACAATGAGCAGTTCTTC.

V usage is TRBV7-2 and J usage is TRBJ2-1; TRBD2 is a possible D gene (5 bases). This CDR3 comprises 15 residues. The V end lost 1 base, the J end lost 2 bases, and 9 bases lay between the germline ends. CDR1 SGHTA and CDR2 FQGNSA come from the germline V gene. CDR3 nucleotides: TGTGCCAGCAGCTTAGAAAGCGGACCCTACAATGAGCAGTTCTTC. Its translation is CASSLESGPYNEQFF.

J is TRBJ2-7 and V is TRBV4-1; TRBD1 aligns across 7 bases. CDR3 length: 15 amino acids. Trimming removed 0 bases from V and 2 bases from J; junction bases left unmatched: 4. Germline CDR1 is MGHRA and CDR2 is YSYEKL. This chain's CDR3 is CASSQEGQTPYEQYF. The CDR3 coding sequence is TGCGCCAGCAGCCAAGAGGGACAGACCCCCTACGAGCAGTACTTC.

The chain is built from TRBV5-4 and TRBJ2-2; 10 bases are shared with TRBD2. Germline V gives CDR1 SGHNT, CDR2 YYREEE (reference sequence). V shed 0 bases and J 2 bases; nucleotides not matched to a gene: 10. The CDR3 covers 19 residues. The CDR3: CASSLVVGSGRFNTGELFF. The DNA of the CDR3 is TGTGCCAGCAGCTTGGTCGTGGGTAGCGGGAGGTTCAACACCGGGGAGCTGTTTTTT. Combining the CDR3 with reference TRBV5-4 and TRBJ2-2 gives the whole variable domain ETGVTQSPTHLIKTRGQQVTLRCSSQSGHNTVSWYQQALGQGPQFIFQYYREEENGRGNFPPRFSGLQFPNYSSELNVNALELDDSALYLCASSLVVGSGRFNTGELFFGEGSRLTVL.

This sequence joins TRBV27 and TRBJ2-5, with a tentative D call TRBD2 (6 bases). The CDR3 extends over 14 amino acids. Germline V CDR1 and CDR2: MNHEY, SMNVEV (reference sequence). V was trimmed by 8 bases and J by 2 bases, leaving 15 bases between them. The CDR3: CASSPWDSQETQYF. CDR3 coding DNA: TGTGCCAGCTCGCCCTGGGACTCGCAAGAGACCCAGTACTTC.

The CDR3 coding sequence is TGTGCCTGGAGTGGTGACGGGGGACGCAATCAGCCCCAGCATTTT. Protein: CAWSGDGGRNQPQHF. The chain combines TRBV30 with TRBJ1-5; maybe TRBD1 (5 bases). This CDR3 region has 15 residues. Germline V lookup: CDR1 GTSNPN, CDR2 SVGIG (reference sequence). The ends were cut back, 1 base at V and 2 bases at J, with 12 bases in the middle. Complete variable domain (other parts from reference TRBV30 and TRBJ1-5): SQTIHQWPATLVQPVGSPLSLECTVEGTSNPNLYWYRQAAGRGLQLLFYSVGIGQISSEVPQNLSASRPQDRQFILSSKKLLLSDSGFYLCAWSGDGGRNQPQHFGDGTRLSIL.

The chain employs TRBV28 and TRBJ1-5; weak D call: TRBD1 (5 bases). Trimming shortened V by 6 bases and J by 6 bases, and 18 bases separated the two germline ends. Per the germline V gene, CDR1 is MDHEN and CDR2 is SYDVKM. This CDR3 region has 15 residues. The CDR3 coding sequence is TGTGCCAGCAGCCAAAATCGGGGGTTTGTTCAGCCCCAGCATTTT. Its protein product is CASSQNRGFVQPQHF.

The V call is TRBV24-1, the J call TRBJ1-2; D uncertain. Germline loops: CDR1 KGHDR, CDR2 SFDVKD. V was trimmed by 4 bases and J by 6 bases, leaving 11 bases between them. This CDR3 has 13 amino acids. CDR3 sequence (DNA): TGTGCCACCAGTGACGCACTGCAACATGGCTACACCTTC. Translated, it gives CATSDALQHGYTF.

This clone occurred a few times. This chain uses TRBV12-1 with TRBJ1-4; the D segment call TRBD1 is taken from the table without a DNA check. TRBV12-1 is flagged as a pseudogene. The CDR3 spans 14 residues. The CDR3 region is CASSLRQVNEKLFF. In nucleotides, the CDR3 is TGTGCCAGCAGCTTACGACAGGTGAATGAAAAACTGTTTTTT.

The gene calls are TRBV13 and TRBJ2-6; 9 positions agree with TRBD2. Trimming at V came to 5 bases and at J to 2 bases, leaving 4 bases not matched to a gene. This CDR3 spans 16 amino acids. Per the germline V gene, CDR1 is PRHDT and CDR2 is FYEKMQ (reference sequence). The CDR3 DNA follows: TGTGCCAGCAGCAGAAGACTAGCGGCTGGGGCCAACGTCCTGACTTTC. Translated, it gives CASSRRLAAGANVLTF.

The chain combines TRBV5-1 with TRBJ1-5, with D unresolved. The CDR3 covers 16 residues. V gave up 0 bases and J gave up 2 bases, with 12 bases separating them. Germline lookup yields CDR1 SGHRS and CDR2 YFSETQ. For the CDR3, the DNA is TGCGCCAGCAGCTTGGGTCCGGTGGGCGGCAATCAGCCCCAGCATTTT. Translated, it gives CASSLGPVGGNQPQHF.

The genes are TRBV7-2 and TRBJ1-2; tentatively, D is TRBD1 (5 bases). CDR3 size: 14 residues. Germline CDR1 reads SGHTA; CDR2 reads FQGNSA. Trimming took 1 base from V and 0 from J, leaving 6 bases between them. Written as DNA, the CDR3 is TGTGCCAGCAGCTTAGAGGGGACTAACTATGGCTACACCTTC. It translates to CASSLEGTNYGYTF.

This chain joins TRBV2 and TRBJ1-1, with 7 bases identical to TRBD1. The CDR3 runs to 13 residues. V shed 5 bases and J 3 bases; nucleotides not matched to a gene: 3. The germline V gene has CDR1 SNHLY and CDR2 FYNNEI. CDR3 nucleotide sequence: TGTGCCAGCAGTAGAGGACAGGACACTGAAGCTTTCTTT. Its translation is CASSRGQDTEAFF. Drawing the rest from reference TRBV2 and TRBJ1-1, the complete variable domain is EPEVTQTPSHQVTQMGQEVILRCVPISNHLYFYWYRQILGQKVEFLVSFYNNEISEKSEIFDDQFSVERPDGSNFTLKIRSTKLEDSAMYFCASSRGQDTEAFFGQGTRLTVV.

The V call is TRBV11-2, the J call TRBJ1-1; 9 nucleotides line up with TRBD1. Germline V gene lookup returns CDR1 SGHAT and CDR2 FQNNGV. The CDR3 is made up of 16 amino acids. V shed 6 bases, J shed 1 base, and the junction held 9 bases outside the gene matches. The CDR3 here is CASRDRTGVSNTEAFF. The CDR3 nucleotides are TGTGCCAGCAGGGACCGGACAGGGGTATCGAACACTGAAGCTTTCTTT.

V and J are TRBV7-8 and TRBJ2-1, with 7 nucleotides matching TRBD2. There are 14 residues in the CDR3. Trimming took 1 base from V and 9 from J; bases not matched to a gene: 6. The germline V gene has CDR1 SGHVS and CDR2 FQNEAQ. The CDR3 nucleotides are TGTGCCAGCAGCTTAGGGGCGGGAGCTTTTGAGCAGTTCTTC. Translating it yields CASSLGAGAFEQFF.

J is TRBJ2-7 and V is TRBV4-2; TRBD2 matches 11 bases. Germline CDR1 is LGHNA and CDR2 is YNFKEQ. J was trimmed by 3 bases and V by 0 bases; bases with no gene match: 1. The CDR3 spans 15 residues. CDR3 sequence: CASSQDLAGGYEQYF. For the CDR3, the DNA is TGTGCCAGCAGCCAAGATCTAGCGGGAGGCTACGAGCAGTACTTC.

This clone is a singleton in its sample. The rearrangement joins TRBV6-5 to TRBJ1-6; the D gene is possibly TRBD1 (6 bases). The germline gives CDR1 MNHEY, CDR2 SVGAGI. Between the trimmed V and J ends, which lost 4 bases and 7 bases, there was a span of 14 bases. This CDR3 spans 15 amino acids. The DNA of the CDR3 is TGTGCCAGCAGTTTGGCACAGGGAGGGAATTCACCCCTCCACTTT. It encodes CASSLAQGGNSPLHF.